This TCR beta chain was retrieved from a study of early T cells in non-severe SARS-CoV-2 infection. Points from the study as a whole: VDJdb matches were skewed toward anti-spike CD8 T cell responses.

TCRdb reprocessed the 5' RACE reads with MiXCR, giving one entry per CDR3 protein. Altogether 70,000 or so distinct CDR3 sequences are present, roughly 13% being singletons, with the ten largest covering about 14%. This clonotype was seen more than once but under ten times. Its antigen is unknown. With 5 bases removed from V and 7 bases from J, the gap between germline ends came to 15 bases. CDR3 length: 14 amino acids. Sequencing used whole blood. The chain employs TRBV12-3 or TRBV12-4 and TRBJ1-5; perhaps TRBD1 as D (6 bases). This TCR was recovered from an adult who was a healthcare worker with PCR-confirmed SARS-CoV-2 infection or an uninfected control (not recorded which). The CDR3 is CASSSTGFIQPQHF. The CDR3 DNA reads as TGTGCCAGCAGTAGTACAGGGTTTATCCAGCCCCAGCATTTT.